A selection of T cell receptor beta chains follows, all from one sample in a study of cytomegalovirus exposure and HLA in healthy donors. Sequenced by immunoSEQ multiplex PCR; TCRdb stores in-frame clones only, minus some. The sample yields about 120,000 clones, approximately 74% seen once. Sequences were obtained from PBMCs. The receptor source for this set is a woman aged 50 to 60 in good health and CMV-seropositive. CDR3s include the opening cysteine and the closing phenylalanine or tryptophan. D genes are given only for firm matches. Clone size appears in some rows only: once, few, many, or a class for an expanded clone.

d_call clone_size j_call v_call cdr3_nt cdr3_aa
NA NA TRBJ1-6 TRBV18 TGTGCCAGCTCACCCCTTGCCGACAGATATAATTCACCCCTCCACTTT CASSPLADRYNSPLHF
NA NA TRBJ1-2 TRBV14 TGTGCCAGCAGCCAAATCGGGAACCAAAACTATGGCTACACCTTC CASSQIGNQNYGYTF
TRBD1 NA TRBJ2-7 TRBV18 TGTGCCAGCTCACCGACAGGGGGGCTCGACGAGCAGTACTTC CASSPTGGLDEQYF
NA NA TRBJ2-5 TRBV7-9 TGTGCCAGCAGCTTTGCAGGGGATGAGACCCAGTACTTC CASSFAGDETQYF
NA once TRBJ2-3 TRBV10-1 TGCGCCAGCAGTGAATCTGGGGCCGATACGCAGTATTTT CASSESGADTQYF
TRBD1 NA TRBJ2-1 TRBV15 TGTGCCACCAGCGGACGGGACAGGGTTTACAATGAGCAGTTCTTC CATSGRDRVYNEQFF
TRBD2 NA TRBJ2-3 TRBV28 TGTGCCAGCAGGGGTAGGGGACTAGTCACAGATACGCAGTATTTT CASRGRGLVTDTQYF
NA NA TRBJ2-3 TRBV2 TGTGCCAGCAGAAAGGTAGTCATCGGAGTAGTTAGCACAGATACGCAGTATTTT CASRKVVIGVVSTDTQYF
TRBD1 NA TRBJ1-2 TRBV5-4 TGTGCCAGCCGGACAGGGGGCGTGGCCTATGGCTACACCTTC CASRTGGVAYGYTF
NA NA TRBJ2-1 TRBV5-1 TGCGCCAGCAGCTTGAGGACCGGGACAACGTACAATGAGCAGTTCTTC CASSLRTGTTYNEQFF
TRBD2 once TRBJ2-7 TRBV7-8 TGTGCCAGCAGCGCCGAACTAGCGGCTTTAACCTACGAGCAGTACTTC CASSAELAALTYEQYF
NA few TRBJ1-3 TRBV7-8 TGTGCCAGCAGCGCCAGGGATAGCTATAACTCTGGAAACACCATATATTTT CASSARDSYNSGNTIYF
NA NA TRBJ1-2 TRBV18 TGTGCCAGCTCACCTGACAGGTCTGGCTACACCTTC CASSPDRSGYTF
NA NA TRBJ1-2 TRBV28 TGTGCCAGCACCAGTCCGGGTCTGGGCTATGGCTACACCTTC CASTSPGLGYGYTF
NA NA TRBJ1-5 TRBV5-1 TGCGCCAGCAGCTTTGGGGGGGACGATCAGCCCCAGCATTTT CASSFGGDDQPQHF
NA NA TRBJ2-3 TRBV25-1 TGTGCCAGCAGTCCAACAGAAAGCACAGATACGCAGTATTTT CASSPTESTDTQYF
NA few TRBJ1-4 TRBV28 TGTGCCAGCAGTGCTACCCCGGAGAGGAGTGAAAAACTGTTTTTT CASSATPERSEKLFF
NA NA TRBJ2-2 TRBV7-8 TGTGCCAGCAGCCACATCGGGGGGCAGCCCCCCGGGGAGCTGTTTTTT CASSHIGGQPPGELFF
NA NA TRBJ1-4 TRBV9 TGTGCCAGCAGCGTAGGTCCCCGACAGGCTTCTAATGAAAAACTGTTTTTT CASSVGPRQASNEKLFF
NA NA TRBJ1-3 TRBV30 TGTGCCTGGAGTGTAGGGACAACCTTGGACACCATATATTTT CAWSVGTTLDTIYF
NA NA TRBJ2-7 TRBV29-1 TGCAGCGCGATTAGAAGTCCACTCACCTACGAGCAGTACTTC CSAIRSPLTYEQYF
TRBD1 NA TRBJ2-7 TRBV19 TGTGCCAGTACCACCGGGACAGGGTCCTACGAGCAGTACTTC CASTTGTGSYEQYF
TRBD1 NA TRBJ1-2 TRBV18 TGTGCCAGCTCACCACCGCAGACAGGGGCCTATGGCTACACCTTC CASSPPQTGAYGYTF
NA few TRBJ2-4 TRBV28 TGTGCCAGCAGTTTAGTAGGCAGGATGATTCAGTACTTC CASSLVGRMIQYF
TRBD1 once TRBJ1-6 TRBV19 TGTGCCAGTAGGGGAACAGGGGGCTCTCTTTCACCCCTCCACTTT CASRGTGGSLSPLHF
NA NA TRBJ1-1 TRBV5-1 TGCGCCACCAGGAGTACGGTGGGCGAAGCTTTCTTT CATRSTVGEAFF
TRBD1 NA TRBJ1-5 TRBV27 TGTGCCAGCAGGACGGGACAGGGTCACCAGCCCCAGCATTTT CASRTGQGHQPQHF